The 9 T cell receptor beta chains below all came from one sample that was sequenced in a study of regulatory T cells in long-lasting Graves disease. Time point denoted: persistent/refractory GD, antithyroid drugs over 5 years with positive TRAb. Following extraction of RNA from PBMCs, that RNA was used to make the TCR library. To make TCR beta libraries, researchers used iRepertoire HTBI primers and Arm-PCR of CDR3 regions. One entry per CDR3 protein results from TCRdb running MiXCR on the multiplex PCR reads. The sample includes 500,000 to 700,000 distinct CDR3 sequences, around 30% of them seen just once. Sequencing was performed on peripheral blood mononuclear cells (PBMCs), taken when the disease was refractory, from a patient treated with antithyroid drugs. These receptors originate from a female donor with Graves disease.

This rearrangement joins TRBV12-3 or TRBV12-4 to TRBJ2-2; TRBD2 matches 12 bases. The CDR3 is made up of 14 amino acids. The V and J ends lost 6 bases and 6 bases, in that order; junction bases with no gene match: 2. CDR3 coding DNA: TGTGCCAGCAGCGGGACTAGCGGGTCCGGGGAGCTGTTTTTT. Translation: CASSGTSGSGELFF.

A few counts support this clonotype. The chain couples TRBV7-9 to TRBJ2-5, with D perhaps given as TRBD1 or TRBD2 (5 bases each). Germline CDR1 is SEHNR and CDR2 is FQNEAQ (reference sequence). This CDR3 is 18 amino acids long. V was pared by 3 bases and J by 1 base, with 21 bases between. In nucleotides, the CDR3 is TGTGCCAGCAGCTTGACCTACAGGAGGAGAGGAGGCCAAGAGACCCAGTACTTC. Translated, it gives CASSLTYRRRGGQETQYF.

The genes are TRBV30 and TRBJ1-2; possibly TRBD1 for D (5 bases). The germline V and J ends were trimmed by 0 bases and 5 bases, with 19 bases remaining between them. The CDR3 covers 16 residues. CDR1 and CDR2 (germline): GTSNPN, SVGIG (reference sequence). The CDR3 loop is CAWSVLSSTATYGYTF. CDR3 sequence (DNA): TGTGCCTGGAGTGTGCTCTCCTCGACAGCGACTTATGGCTACACCTTC.

The sample holds many counts of this clonotype. CDR3 amino acids: CASLSGGFYGYTF. CDR3 sequence (DNA): TGTGCCAGTCTGAGCGGGGGATTCTATGGCTACACCTTC. The V gene is TRBV28, the J gene TRBJ1-2, with D perhaps TRBD1 (5 bases). V gave up 9 bases and J gave up 4 bases, with 15 bases separating them. Germline V gives CDR1 MDHEN, CDR2 SYDVKM. This CDR3 comprises 13 residues.

In its sample, this clonotype was seen many times. The chain employs TRBV2 and TRBJ1-1; D may be TRBD1 (5 bases). Germline-derived CDR1 and CDR2 are SNHLY and FYNNEI. The CDR3 covers 10 residues. V gave up 8 bases and J gave up 11 bases, with 12 bases separating them. CDR3 DNA: TGTGCCAGCGGGGGTCTTGAGGCTTTCTTT. Its translation is CASGGLEAFF.

V gene TRBV28 combines with J gene TRBJ1-1, with a possible D match to TRBD1 (6 bases). The CDR3 is 18 amino acids. Trimming stripped 6 bases from V and 1 base from J, with 24 bases between. CDR1 MDHEN and CDR2 SYDVKM come from the germline V gene. The CDR3 bases are TGTGCCAGCAGCCAACTCTTTCGAGGGGGGGCGCGGAACACTGAAGCTTTCTTT. It codes for CASSQLFRGGARNTEAFF.

This clonotype turned up a few times. This chain links TRBV5-1 with TRBJ1-1, with TRBD1 identical over 8 bases. Germline V gene sequence: CDR1 SGHRS, CDR2 YFSETQ. The CDR3 is 15 residues long. The V and J ends lost 0 bases and 4 bases, in that order; junction bases with no gene match: 5. DNA for the CDR3: TGCGCCAGCAGCTTGGGACAGGGGATCGGCACTGAAGCTTTCTTT. Protein: CASSLGQGIGTEAFF.

J is TRBJ2-6 and V is TRBV13; maybe TRBD1 (5 bases). The CDR3 loop spans 18 amino acids. Germline-derived CDR1 and CDR2 are PRHDT and FYEKMQ (reference sequence). V lost 2 bases and J 2 bases, leaving 16 bases between the germline ends. CDR3 coding DNA: TGTGCCAGCAGCTTAACAGGTGCCTCACTACCTGGGGCCAACGTCCTGACTTTC. Amino acid sequence: CASSLTGASLPGANVLTF.

This clonotype was recorded once. Just one base apart from a much larger clone, this may be a read error. The chain is built from TRBV12-3 or TRBV12-4 and TRBJ1-1; 8 nucleotides align to TRBD1. V shed 6 bases, J shed 3 bases, and the junction held 6 bases outside the gene matches. There are 14 residues in the CDR3. This CDR3 reads CASRPGQGYTEAFF. The CDR3, as DNA: TGTGCCAGCAGACCTGGACAGGGTTACACTGAAGCTTTCTTT.